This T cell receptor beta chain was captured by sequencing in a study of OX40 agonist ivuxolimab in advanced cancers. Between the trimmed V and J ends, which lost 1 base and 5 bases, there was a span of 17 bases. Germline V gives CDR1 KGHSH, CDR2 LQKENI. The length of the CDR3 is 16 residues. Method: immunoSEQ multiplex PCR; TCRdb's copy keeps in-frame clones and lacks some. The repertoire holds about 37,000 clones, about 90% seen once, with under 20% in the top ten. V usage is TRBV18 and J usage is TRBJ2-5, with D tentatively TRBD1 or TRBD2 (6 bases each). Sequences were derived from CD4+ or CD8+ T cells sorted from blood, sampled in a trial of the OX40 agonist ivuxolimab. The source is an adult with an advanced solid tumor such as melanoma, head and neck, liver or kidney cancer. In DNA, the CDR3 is TGTGCCAGCTCACCACTTTGGACGGGAGACAGGGAGACCCAGTACTTC. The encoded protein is CASSPLWTGDRETQYF.